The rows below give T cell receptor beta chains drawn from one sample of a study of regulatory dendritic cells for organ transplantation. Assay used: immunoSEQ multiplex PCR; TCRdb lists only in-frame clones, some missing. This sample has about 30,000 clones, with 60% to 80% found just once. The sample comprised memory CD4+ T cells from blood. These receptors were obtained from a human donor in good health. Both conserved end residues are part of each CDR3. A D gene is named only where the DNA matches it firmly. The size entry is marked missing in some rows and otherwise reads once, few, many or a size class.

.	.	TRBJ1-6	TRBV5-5	CASSSRTLNNSPLHF	TGTGCCAGCAGCTCCCGGACCCTGAATAATTCACCCCTCCACTTT
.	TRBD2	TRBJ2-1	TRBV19	CASTSPGGPPFF	TGTGCCAGTACATCACCGGGAGGGCCCCCGTTCTTC
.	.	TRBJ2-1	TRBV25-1	CASSEYVRNEQFF	TGTGCCAGCAGTGAATATGTCCGCAATGAGCAGTTCTTC
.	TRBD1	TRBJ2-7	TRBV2	CASRWDRGDEQYF	TGTGCCAGCAGGTGGGACAGGGGGGACGAGCAGTACTTC
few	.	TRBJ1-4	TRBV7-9	CASSLAGSNEKLFF	TGTGCCAGCAGCTTAGCTGGCAGTAATGAAAAACTGTTTTTT
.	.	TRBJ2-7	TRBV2	CASRQEEVGGYEQYF	TGTGCCAGCAGGCAGGAGGAGGTAGGGGGCTACGAGCAGTACTTC
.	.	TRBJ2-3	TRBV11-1	CASSFGDRTSTDTQYF	TGTGCCAGCAGCTTCGGCGACAGGACTAGCACAGATACGCAGTATTTT
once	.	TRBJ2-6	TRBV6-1	CASSDVPSGANVLTF	TGTGCCAGCAGTGACGTCCCCTCTGGGGCCAACGTCCTGACTTTC
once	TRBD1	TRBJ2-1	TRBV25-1	CASSTQGASYNEQFF	TGTGCCAGCAGTACCCAGGGGGCCTCCTACAATGAGCAGTTCTTC
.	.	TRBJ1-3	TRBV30	CAWSPGYGSSGNTIYF	TGTGCCTGGAGTCCCGGTTATGGGAGCTCTGGAAACACCATATATTTT
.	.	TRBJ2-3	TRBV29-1	CSVDSPQGTDTQYF	TGCAGCGTTGATAGCCCCCAGGGGACAGATACGCAGTATTTT
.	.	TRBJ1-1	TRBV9	CASSGDRWDTEAFF	TGTGCCAGCAGCGGCGACAGGTGGGACACTGAAGCTTTCTTT
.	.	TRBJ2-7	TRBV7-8	CASSLAQGPSYEQYF	TGTGCCAGCAGCTTAGCGCAGGGCCCATCCTACGAGCAGTACTTC
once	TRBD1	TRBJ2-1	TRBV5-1	CASSLGQGASSYNEQFF	TGCGCCAGCAGCTTAGGACAGGGCGCGAGCTCCTACAATGAGCAGTTCTTC
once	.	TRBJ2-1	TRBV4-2	CASSQDSGVGYNEQFF	TGTGCCAGCAGCCAAGATTCGGGAGTAGGTTACAATGAGCAGTTCTTC
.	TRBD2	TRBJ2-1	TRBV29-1	CSVGTSGGYNEQFF	TGCAGCGTTGGAACTAGCGGGGGTTACAATGAGCAGTTCTTC
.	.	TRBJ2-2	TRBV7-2	CASSLALLGVLNTGELFF	TGTGCCAGCAGCTTAGCGCTATTGGGGGTCCTTAACACCGGGGAGCTGTTTTTT
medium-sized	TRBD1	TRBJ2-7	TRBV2	CASSRTGGYEQYF	TGTGCCAGCAGCCGAACAGGGGGCTACGAGCAGTACTTC
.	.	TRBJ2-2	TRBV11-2	CASRPQLSDGELFF	TGTGCCAGCAGGCCCCAACTGAGCGACGGGGAGCTGTTTTTT
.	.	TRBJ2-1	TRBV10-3	CAISEPGVGGVYNEQFF	TGTGCCATCAGTGAGCCCGGGGTGGGCGGGGTGTACAATGAGCAGTTCTTC
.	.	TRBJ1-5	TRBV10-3	CAISERVSRGNQPQHF	TGTGCCATCAGTGAGAGGGTCAGCAGGGGAAATCAGCCCCAGCATTTT
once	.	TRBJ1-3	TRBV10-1	CASSEGKDAGNTIYF	TGCGCCAGCAGTGAGGGCAAGGACGCTGGAAACACCATATATTTT
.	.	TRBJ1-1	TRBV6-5	CASGPVDTEAFF	TGTGCCAGCGGCCCCGTAGACACTGAAGCTTTCTTT
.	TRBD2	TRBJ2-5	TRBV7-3	CASSLAGGPGETQYF	TGTGCCAGCAGCTTAGCGGGAGGGCCGGGAGAGACCCAGTACTTC